These 31 T cell receptor beta chains share one sample of origin, sequenced in a study of OX40 agonist ivuxolimab in advanced cancers. The assay was immunoSEQ multiplex PCR, and TCRdb's table has in-frame clones only and misses some. The data hold roughly 64,000 clones, with around 84% observed a single time. The material sequenced was CD4+ or CD8+ T cells sorted from blood, taken in a trial of the OX40 agonist ivuxolimab. The receptor set was obtained from an adult with an advanced solid tumor such as melanoma, head and neck, liver or kidney cancer.

This sequence joins TRBV6-5 and TRBJ2-7; 7 nucleotides line up with TRBD1. The germline V gene has CDR1 MNHEY and CDR2 SVGAGI. The CDR3 sequence is 13 residues long. V dropped 10 bases and J dropped 3; count of bases not matched to a gene: 9. The CDR3: CATFPPGGYEQYF. The CDR3 DNA follows: TGTGCCACTTTCCCTCCAGGGGGCTACGAGCAGTACTTC.

This chain uses TRBV5-4 with TRBJ2-1; tentatively, D is TRBD1 or TRBD2 (7 bases each). CDR3 length equals 17 residues. Germline lookup yields CDR1 SGHNT and CDR2 YYREEE (reference sequence). Deletions cut 3 bases from V and 6 bases from J, with 22 bases between. CDR3 in DNA: TGTGCCAGCAGCTGGGCCGGGGGGCAGAACAGGGGCAATGAGCAGTTCTTC. This sequence encodes CASSWAGGQNRGNEQFF.

The chain uses TRBV4-3 and TRBJ2-3; D unresolved. In germline, CDR1 is LGHNA, CDR2 YSLEER. V lost 0 bases and J 6 bases, leaving 7 bases between the germline ends. The CDR3 is 13 residues long. Here the CDR3 reads CASSQDGADTQYF. CDR3 in DNA: TGCGCCAGCAGCCAAGATGGAGCGGATACGCAGTATTTT.

The rearrangement joins TRBV25-1 to TRBJ2-5, with TRBD2 matching over 10 bases. The CDR3 consists of 15 residues. Germline CDR1 is MGHDK and CDR2 is SYGVNS. Trimming at V came to 1 base and at J to 5 bases, leaving 4 bases not matched to a gene. The CDR3 here is CASSESRGLAETQYF. The DNA for the CDR3 is TGTGCCAGCAGTGAATCTCGGGGACTAGCGGAGACCCAGTACTTC.

The chain has TRBV19 and TRBJ2-3; D may be TRBD2 (7 bases). The CDR3 has 15 amino acids. Trimming stripped 1 base from V and 2 bases from J, with 10 bases between. Germline values: CDR1 LNHDA, CDR2 SQIVND (reference sequence). CDR3 sequence: CASSIGRGATDTQYF. The CDR3 bases are TGTGCCAGTAGTATAGGTCGGGGGGCCACAGATACGCAGTATTTT. Full variable domain (rest looked up from reference TRBV19 and TRBJ2-3): DGGITQSPKYLFRKEGQNVTLSCEQNLNHDAMYWYRQDPGQGLRLIYYSQIVNDFQKGDIAEGYSVSREKKESFPLTVTSAQKNPTAFYLCASSIGRGATDTQYFGPGTRLTVL.

The chain carries TRBV4-3 and TRBJ2-5, with a possible D match to TRBD2 (6 bases). The CDR3 is 13 amino acids. Germline V lookup: CDR1 LGHNA, CDR2 YSLEER. V lost 1 base and J lost 4, with 7 bases in between. Here the CDR3 DNA reads TGCGCCAGCAGCCAAGGGGACTCAGAGACCCAGTACTTC. Its translation is CASSQGDSETQYF.

This rearrangement joins TRBV6-1 to TRBJ1-6; a possible D gene is TRBD1 (6 bases). With 7 bases removed from V and 2 bases from J, the gap between germline ends came to 12 bases. Germline V gene sequence: CDR1 MNHNS, CDR2 SASEGT. There are 15 residues in the CDR3. For the CDR3, the DNA is TGTGCCAGCAAACAGGGAAGTGCCTATAATTCACCCCTCCACTTT. It is translated as CASKQGSAYNSPLHF.

The J gene is TRBJ2-7, the V gene TRBV1; the DNA was not compared with TRBD2, the D call given in the table. TRBV1 is termed a pseudogene. The CDR3 consists of 17 residues. This CDR3 is CTSSQHSRLGTSAPELF. The CDR3 coding sequence is TGCACCAGCAGCCAACACTCGAGGCTGGGGACTAGCGCCCCCGAATTATTC.

The V gene is TRBV7-2, the J gene TRBJ2-2, with 7 bases that match TRBD2. The CDR3 is made up of 18 amino acids. CDR1 and CDR2 (germline): SGHTA, FQGNSA. J was trimmed by 8 bases and V by 2 bases; bases with no gene match: 17. CDR3 nucleotides: TGTGCCAGCAGCTTATTTATCCTAGCGGTATTGGCAGGGGGGGAGCTGTTTTTT. It codes for CASSLFILAVLAGGELFF. The full variable domain, its missing parts supplied by reference TRBV7-2 and TRBJ2-2, is GAGVSQSPSNKVTEKGKDVELRCDPISGHTALYWYRQSLGQGLEFLIYFQGNSAPDKSGLPSDRFSAERTGGSVSTLTIQRTQQEDSAVYLCASSLFILAVLAGGELFFGEGSRLTVL.

Turning to this clone: The identical CDR3 is also encoded by other nucleotide sequences in the sample. The chain recombines TRBV18 with TRBJ1-2, with a possible D match to TRBD1 (6 bases). Germline V gene data show CDR1 as KGHSH and CDR2 as LQKENI. Trimming stripped 1 base from V and 3 bases from J, with 12 bases between. The CDR3 runs to 15 residues. The CDR3 bases are TGTGCCAGCTCACCACGATCCGGGGGCGACTATGGCTACACCTTC. It encodes CASSPRSGGDYGYTF.

The J gene is TRBJ2-1, the V gene TRBV11-2, with 7 bases aligning to TRBD1. The germline V gene encodes CDR1 SGHAT and CDR2 FQNNGV. The ends lost 1 base at V and 5 bases at J; junction bases unmatched: 2. This CDR3 is built from 14 residues. The CDR3 reads CASSLGRGNNEQFF. CDR3 in DNA: TGTGCCAGCAGCTTAGGCAGGGGGAACAATGAGCAGTTCTTC.

This clone occurred once. The chain couples TRBV7-2 to TRBJ2-7, with TRBD2 as a possible D gene (5 bases). The V end was cut by 1 base, the J end by 7 bases, with 20 bases between. CDR1 SGHTA and CDR2 FQGNSA come from the germline V gene. The CDR3 has 16 amino acids. The CDR3 DNA reads as TGTGCCAGCAGCTTAGTCCCTCCGACGAGACTAAGTGAGCAGTACTTC. It is translated as CASSLVPPTRLSEQYF.

This clone has just one count. Other DNA sequences in the same sample also yield this CDR3. The gene calls are TRBV14 and TRBJ1-2; 9 bases are shared with TRBD1. The CDR3 sequence is 13 residues long. Germline trimming cut 4 bases from V and 8 bases from J; bases unmatched to any gene: 5. Germline CDR1 is SGHDN and CDR2 is FVKESK. The CDR3 DNA reads as TGTGCCAGCAGCCCCAGGACAGGGGACGGCTACACCTTC. Translation gives CASSPRTGDGYTF.

The sample holds a few counts of this clone. This chain links TRBV7-9 with TRBJ2-1, with 7 bases matching TRBD2. The CDR3 extends over 15 amino acids. Germline V lookup: CDR1 SEHNR, CDR2 FQNEAQ (reference sequence). Trimming removed 2 bases from V and 10 bases from J; junction bases left unmatched: 11. The CDR3 DNA sequence: TGTGCCAGCAGCTTAAGGTGGGAGGGCCAAGGAGAGCAGTTCTTC. It encodes CASSLRWEGQGEQFF.

This clone appeared once. The CDR3 coding sequence is TGTGCCAGCAGTTCCGGGACAACAGGAAATCAGCCCCAGCATTTT. Its protein product is CASSSGTTGNQPQHF. The chain is built from TRBV27 and TRBJ1-5; TRBD1 might be the D (6 bases). Germline CDR1 and CDR2: MNHEY and SMNVEV (reference sequence). The CDR3 spans 15 residues. Trimming took 4 bases from V and 4 from J, leaving 14 bases between them.

This clone was picked up a small number of times. The chain links TRBV7-2 to TRBJ1-5; the D is unclear. The V end lost 4 bases, the J end lost 1 base, and 5 bases lay between the germline ends. Germline CDR1 and CDR2: SGHTA and FQGNSA. The CDR3 covers 13 residues. CDR3 sequence (DNA): TGTGCCAGCAGCTCGACCAGCAATCAGCCCCAGCATTTT. Translating gives CASSSTSNQPQHF.

V is TRBV5-4 and J is TRBJ2-5; 10 bases line up with TRBD2. The CDR3 contains 16 residues. Germline CDR1 is SGHNT and CDR2 is YYREEE (reference sequence). Losses at the gene ends were 1 base for V and 2 bases for J; bases not matched to a gene: 5. CDR3 loop: CASSLKASGGQETQYF. CDR3 sequence (DNA): TGTGCCAGCAGCTTGAAGGCTAGCGGGGGTCAAGAGACCCAGTACTTC. Filled out from reference TRBV5-4 and TRBJ2-5, the complete variable domain reads ETGVTQSPTHLIKTRGQQVTLRCSSQSGHNTVSWYQQALGQGPQFIFQYYREEENGRGNFPPRFSGLQFPNYSSELNVNALELDDSALYLCASSLKASGGQETQYFGPGTRLLVL.

The chain carries TRBV7-2 and TRBJ2-3; 10 bases fit TRBD1. There are 15 residues in the CDR3. V shed 5 bases and J 4 bases; nucleotides not matched to a gene: 6. Germline CDR1 reads SGHTA; CDR2 reads FQGNSA. This chain's CDR3 is CASSRQGARADTQYF. The CDR3 nucleotides are TGTGCCAGCAGCCGACAGGGGGCGCGGGCAGATACGCAGTATTTT.

V is TRBV4-3 and J is TRBJ2-7, with D perhaps matching TRBD1 or TRBD2 (5 bases each). V was shortened by 0 bases and J by 7 bases, with 13 bases between the two germline ends. Germline CDR1 LGHNA, CDR2 YSLEER. This CDR3 spans 14 amino acids. This CDR3 is CASSQDWDVREQYF. CDR3 sequence (DNA): TGCGCCAGCAGCCAAGATTGGGACGTGAGAGAGCAGTACTTC.

V is TRBV6-6 and J is TRBJ1-3; 10 nucleotides align to TRBD1. V lost 3 bases to trimming and J lost 8 bases; unmatched junction nucleotides: 1. CDR1 and CDR2 from the germline V gene are MNHNY and SVGAGI (reference sequence). The CDR3 sequence is 13 residues long. CDR3 sequence: CASSYGTGDTIYF. Here the CDR3 DNA reads TGTGCCAGCAGTTATGGGACAGGGGACACCATATATTTT.

CDR3 bases: TGCGCCAGCAGCCATCCGGGACAGGGAGACGAGCAGTACTTC. Translated, it gives CASSHPGQGDEQYF. The chain carries TRBV4-1 and TRBJ2-7; TRBD1 matches 9 bases. Per the germline V gene, CDR1 is MGHRA and CDR2 is YSYEKL. V shed 3 bases, J shed 5 bases, and the junction held 5 bases outside the gene matches. This CDR3 is 14 amino acids long.

The chain links TRBV5-1 to TRBJ2-2, with D possibly being TRBD1 (5 bases). This CDR3 spans 17 amino acids. Germline V gene data show CDR1 as SGHRS and CDR2 as YFSETQ. V lost 2 bases to trimming and J lost 0 bases, with 14 bases between them. CDR3 sequence reads: CASSFNRLPANTGELFF. Here the CDR3 DNA reads TGCGCCAGCAGCTTTAACAGGCTGCCCGCGAACACCGGGGAGCTGTTTTTT.

This chain connects TRBV7-9 to TRBJ1-4, with TRBD1 as a possible D gene (5 bases). Germline values: CDR1 SEHNR, CDR2 FQNEAQ (reference sequence). This CDR3 comprises 13 residues. V lost 1 base and J lost 7, with 7 bases in between. CDR3 loop: CASSLVRGEKLFF. CDR3 coding DNA: TGTGCCAGCAGCTTAGTAAGGGGTGAAAAACTGTTTTTT.

V and J are TRBV6-1 and TRBJ2-1, with TRBD2 identical over 11 bases. The trim removed 5 bases at V and 8 bases at J, leaving 8 bases unmatched. The CDR3 has 15 amino acids. Looked up from germline, CDR1 is MNHNS and CDR2 is SASEGT. This CDR3 reads CASSSGTSGSHEQFF. The CDR3, as DNA: TGTGCCAGCAGTTCCGGGACTAGCGGTTCCCATGAGCAGTTCTTC.

V and J are TRBV7-8 and TRBJ1-1; D call uncertain. CDR1 SGHVS and CDR2 FQNEAQ come from the germline V gene. The CDR3 is 13 amino acids. The V end lost 6 bases, the J end lost 0 bases, and 8 bases lay between the germline ends. The CDR3 protein is CASRVSLNTEAFF. The CDR3 nucleotides read TGTGCCAGCAGAGTCAGCTTGAACACTGAAGCTTTCTTT.

The chain couples TRBV5-4 to TRBJ2-7; a possible D gene is TRBD1 (6 bases). Per germline, CDR1 SGHNT and CDR2 YYREEE (reference sequence). V lost 4 bases and J 0 bases, leaving 14 bases between the germline ends. This CDR3 has 15 residues. CDR3: CASSPGQSRSYEQYF. Written as DNA, the CDR3 is TGTGCCAGCAGCCCTGGACAGAGCCGCTCCTACGAGCAGTACTTC.

This clone was observed a single time. The J gene is TRBJ2-1, the V gene TRBV7-2; no firm D call. V lost 4 bases and J lost 4, with 11 bases in between. The CDR3 runs 14 residues. Germline V gives CDR1 SGHTA, CDR2 FQGNSA. The CDR3: CASSSLARYNEQFF. The DNA for the CDR3 is TGTGCCAGCAGCTCGCTCGCTCGTTACAATGAGCAGTTCTTC.

The chain recombines TRBV6-6 with TRBJ1-5, with D perhaps TRBD1 (6 bases). Trimming removed 8 bases from V and 5 bases from J, with 10 bases in between. This CDR3 has 12 residues. In germline, CDR1 is MNHNY, CDR2 SVGAGI (reference sequence). The CDR3 reads CASRDNDQPQHF. The CDR3 DNA reads as TGTGCCAGCCGGGACAACGATCAGCCCCAGCATTTT.

The J gene is TRBJ2-7, the V gene TRBV30; 8 bases map to TRBD1. The V gene's germline CDR1 is GTSNPN and CDR2 SVGIG (reference sequence). The CDR3 contains 12 residues. The V gene end was trimmed by 7 bases and the J gene end by 7 bases; junction bases not matched to a gene: 9. The CDR3 DNA is TGTGCCTTGACAGGGGTTTCTCGTGAGCAGTACTTC. Translated, it gives CALTGVSREQYF.

This clone has just a few counts. The rearrangement uses TRBV19 and TRBJ2-2; weak D call: TRBD1 (5 bases). The CDR3 totals 14 residues. The germline V gene has CDR1 LNHDA and CDR2 SQIVND (reference sequence). With 7 bases removed from V and 0 bases from J, the gap between germline ends came to 9 bases. CDR3 sequence reads: CASIGHSNTGELFF. In nucleotides, the CDR3 is TGTGCCAGTATAGGACATTCGAACACCGGGGAGCTGTTTTTT.

The chain recombines TRBV7-9 with TRBJ2-7; possible D gene TRBD2, 5 bases. Trimming removed 0 bases from V and 6 bases from J, with 9 bases in between. CDR1 is SEHNR and CDR2 is FQNEAQ in the germline V gene (reference sequence). The CDR3 spans 13 residues. CDR3: CASSLAGIGEQYF. In DNA form, the CDR3 reads TGTGCCAGCAGCTTAGCCGGGATCGGCGAGCAGTACTTC. The complete variable domain, with remaining parts taken from reference TRBV7-9 and TRBJ2-7, reads DTGVSQNPRHKITKRGQNVTFRCDPISEHNRLYWYRQTLGQGPEFLTYFQNEAQLEKSRLLSDRFSAERPKGSFSTLEIQRTEQGDSAMYLCASSLAGIGEQYFGPGTRLTVT.